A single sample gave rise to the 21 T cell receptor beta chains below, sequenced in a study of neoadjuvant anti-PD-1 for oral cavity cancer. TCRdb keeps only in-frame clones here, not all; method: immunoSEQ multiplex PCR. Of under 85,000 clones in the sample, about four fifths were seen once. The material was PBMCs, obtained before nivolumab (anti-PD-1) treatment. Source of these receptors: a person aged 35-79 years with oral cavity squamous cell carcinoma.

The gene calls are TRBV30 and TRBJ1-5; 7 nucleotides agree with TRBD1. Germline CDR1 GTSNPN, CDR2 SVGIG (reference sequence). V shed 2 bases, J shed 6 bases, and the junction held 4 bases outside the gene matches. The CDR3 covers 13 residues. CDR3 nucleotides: TGTGCCTGGAGTATGGGGGACAGTCAGCCCCAGCATTTT. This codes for CAWSMGDSQPQHF.

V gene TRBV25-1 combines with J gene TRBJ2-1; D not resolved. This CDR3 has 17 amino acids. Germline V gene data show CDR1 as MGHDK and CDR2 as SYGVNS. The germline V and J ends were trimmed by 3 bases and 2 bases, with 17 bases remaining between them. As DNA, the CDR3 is TGTGCCAGCAGTGACCCGACCCCGGACCACCCCTACAATGAGCAGTTCTTC. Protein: CASSDPTPDHPYNEQFF.

CDR3 nucleotide sequence: TGTGCCAGCAGCTTAGCGGGCGGCCAAGAGACCCAGTACTTC. It specifies CASSLAGGQETQYF. The J gene is TRBJ2-5, the V gene TRBV7-9; no definite D call. This CDR3 spans 14 amino acids. Between the trimmed V and J ends, which lost 0 bases and 1 base, there was a span of 6 bases. The germline V gene encodes CDR1 SEHNR and CDR2 FQNEAQ (reference sequence).

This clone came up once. CDR3 in DNA: TGTGCCAGCAGCGTAGACGGCAGCCGCTCTGGAAACACCATATATTTT. Translation gives CASSVDGSRSGNTIYF. The gene calls are TRBV9 and TRBJ1-3; D is unclear. The germline V gene encodes CDR1 SGDLS and CDR2 YYNGEE. CDR3 length: 16 amino acids. Trimming stripped 0 bases from V and 0 bases from J, with 10 bases between.

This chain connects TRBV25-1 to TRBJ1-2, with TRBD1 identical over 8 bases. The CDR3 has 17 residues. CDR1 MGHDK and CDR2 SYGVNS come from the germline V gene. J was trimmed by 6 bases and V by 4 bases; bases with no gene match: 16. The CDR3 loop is CASSAKPEVDRVNGYTF. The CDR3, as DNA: TGTGCCAGCAGTGCTAAACCGGAGGTGGACAGGGTCAATGGCTACACCTTC.

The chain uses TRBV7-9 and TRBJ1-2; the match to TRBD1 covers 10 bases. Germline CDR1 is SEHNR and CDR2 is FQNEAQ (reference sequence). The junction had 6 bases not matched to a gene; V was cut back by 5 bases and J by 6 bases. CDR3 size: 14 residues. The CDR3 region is CASSRSGQGNGYTF. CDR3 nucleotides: TGTGCCAGCAGCCGCTCGGGACAGGGGAATGGCTACACCTTC.

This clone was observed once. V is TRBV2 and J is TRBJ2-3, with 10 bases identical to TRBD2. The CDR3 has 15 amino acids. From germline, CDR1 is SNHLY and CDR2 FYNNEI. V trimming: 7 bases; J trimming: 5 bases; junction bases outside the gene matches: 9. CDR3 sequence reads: CASNLLAGAGDTQYF. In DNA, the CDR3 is TGTGCCAGCAATTTGCTAGCGGGAGCGGGAGATACGCAGTATTTT.

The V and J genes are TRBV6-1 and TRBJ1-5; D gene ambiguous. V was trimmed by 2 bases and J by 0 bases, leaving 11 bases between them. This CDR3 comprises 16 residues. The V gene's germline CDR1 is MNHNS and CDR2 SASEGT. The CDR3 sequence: CASSELVTLSNQPQHF. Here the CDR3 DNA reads TGTGCCAGCAGTGAATTGGTGACACTTAGCAATCAGCCCCAGCATTTT.

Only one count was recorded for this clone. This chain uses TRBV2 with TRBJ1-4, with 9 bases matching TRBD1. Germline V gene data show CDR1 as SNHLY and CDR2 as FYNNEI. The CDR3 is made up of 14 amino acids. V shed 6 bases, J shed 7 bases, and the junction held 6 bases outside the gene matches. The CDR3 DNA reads TGTGCCAGCAGCCAACAGGGGGCGGGTGAAAAACTGTTTTTT. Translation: CASSQQGAGEKLFF.

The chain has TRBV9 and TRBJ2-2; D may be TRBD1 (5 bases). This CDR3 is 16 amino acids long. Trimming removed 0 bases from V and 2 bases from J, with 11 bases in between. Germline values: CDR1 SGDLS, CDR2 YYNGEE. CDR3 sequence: CASSVARGRNTGELFF. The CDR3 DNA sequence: TGTGCCAGCAGCGTAGCTAGGGGCCGAAACACCGGGGAGCTGTTTTTT.

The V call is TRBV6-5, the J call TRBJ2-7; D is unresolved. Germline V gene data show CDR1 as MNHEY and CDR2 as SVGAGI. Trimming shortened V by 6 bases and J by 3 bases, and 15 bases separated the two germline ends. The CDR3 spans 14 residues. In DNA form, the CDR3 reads TGTGCCAGCAGCGTTGGCGCGGTCGGCTACGAGCAGTACTTC. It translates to CASSVGAVGYEQYF.

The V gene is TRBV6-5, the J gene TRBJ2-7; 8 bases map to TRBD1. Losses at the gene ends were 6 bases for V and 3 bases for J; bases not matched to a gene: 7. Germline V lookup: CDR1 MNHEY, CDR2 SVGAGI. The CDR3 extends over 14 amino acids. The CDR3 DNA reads TGTGCCAGCAGGCGGACAGGGCAAGTCTACGAGCAGTACTTC. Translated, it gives CASRRTGQVYEQYF.

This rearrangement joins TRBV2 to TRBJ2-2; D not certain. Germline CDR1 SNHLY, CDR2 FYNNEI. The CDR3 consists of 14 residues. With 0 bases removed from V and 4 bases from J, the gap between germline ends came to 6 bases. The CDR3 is CASSEADITGELFF. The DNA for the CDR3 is TGTGCCAGCAGTGAAGCAGATATCACCGGGGAGCTGTTTTTT.

DNA for the CDR3: TGTGCCAGCAGCCAAGTTGACAGGTTCACCGGGGAGCTGTTTTTT. Translated, it gives CASSQVDRFTGELFF. The gene calls are TRBV14 and TRBJ2-2, with D maybe TRBD1 (6 bases). Germline CDR1 reads SGHDN; CDR2 reads FVKESK. V gave up 1 base and J gave up 4 bases, with 10 bases separating them. The CDR3 loop spans 15 amino acids.

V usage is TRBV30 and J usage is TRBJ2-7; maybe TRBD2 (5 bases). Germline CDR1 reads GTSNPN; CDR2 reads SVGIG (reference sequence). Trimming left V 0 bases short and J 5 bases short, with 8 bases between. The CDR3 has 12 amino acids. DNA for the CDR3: TGTGCCTGGAGTGTAGGCGGGCACGAGCAGTACTTC. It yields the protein CAWSVGGHEQYF.

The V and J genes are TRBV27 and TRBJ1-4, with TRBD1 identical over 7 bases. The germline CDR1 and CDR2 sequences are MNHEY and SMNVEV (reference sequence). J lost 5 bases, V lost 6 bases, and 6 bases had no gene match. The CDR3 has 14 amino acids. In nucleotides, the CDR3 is TGTGCCAGCAGCCCACAGGGGTCGAATGAAAAACTGTTTTTT. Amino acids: CASSPQGSNEKLFF.

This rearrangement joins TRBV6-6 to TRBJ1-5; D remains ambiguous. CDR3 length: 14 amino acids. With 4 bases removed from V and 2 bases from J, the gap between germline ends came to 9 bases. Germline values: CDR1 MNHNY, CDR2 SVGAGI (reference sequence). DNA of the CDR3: TGTGCCAGCAGTTCGGACGGCGGCAATCAGCCCCAGCATTTT. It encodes CASSSDGGNQPQHF.

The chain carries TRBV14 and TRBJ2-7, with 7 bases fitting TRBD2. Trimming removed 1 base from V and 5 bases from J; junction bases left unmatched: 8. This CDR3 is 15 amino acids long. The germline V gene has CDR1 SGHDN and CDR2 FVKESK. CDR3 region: CASSQGATGGHEQYF. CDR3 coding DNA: TGTGCCAGCAGCCAAGGAGCCACGGGGGGTCACGAGCAGTACTTC.

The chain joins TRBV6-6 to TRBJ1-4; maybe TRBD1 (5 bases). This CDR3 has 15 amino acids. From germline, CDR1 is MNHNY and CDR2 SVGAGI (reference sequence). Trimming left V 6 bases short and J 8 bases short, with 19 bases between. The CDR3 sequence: CASRGVDTKREKLFF. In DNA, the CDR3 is TGTGCCAGCAGGGGGGTGGACACAAAGAGGGAAAAACTGTTTTTT.

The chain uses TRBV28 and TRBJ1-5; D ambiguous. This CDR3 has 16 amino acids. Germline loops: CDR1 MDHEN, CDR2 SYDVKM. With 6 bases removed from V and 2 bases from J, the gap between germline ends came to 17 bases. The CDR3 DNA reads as TGTGCCAGCAGCTTCTCCCCGGAGGGCGGCAATCAGCCCCAGCATTTT. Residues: CASSFSPEGGNQPQHF.

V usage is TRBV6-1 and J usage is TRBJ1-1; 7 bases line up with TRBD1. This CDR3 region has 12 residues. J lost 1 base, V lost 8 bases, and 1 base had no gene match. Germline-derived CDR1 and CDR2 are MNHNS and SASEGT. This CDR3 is CASDRANTEAFF. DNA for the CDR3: TGTGCCAGCGACAGGGCGAACACTGAAGCTTTCTTT.